The 16 T cell receptor beta chains presented below share a single source sample, sequenced in a study of blood T cell repertoires in COVID-19. TCRdb keeps only in-frame clones here, not all; method: immunoSEQ multiplex PCR. The repertoire holds roughly 150,000 clones, with 65% to 90% as singletons. Sequenced input: peripheral blood. These receptor sequences come from a woman aged 45 to 65 with acute or convalescent COVID-19.

V usage is TRBV5-6 and J usage is TRBJ2-3; D might be TRBD1 (5 bases). The length of the CDR3 is 13 residues. The germline gives CDR1 SGHDT, CDR2 YYEEEE. Trimming stripped 1 base from V and 3 bases from J, with 6 bases between. This CDR3 is CASSLRGTDTQYF. The CDR3 DNA reads TGTGCCAGCAGCTTGAGGGGAACAGATACGCAGTATTTT.

The chain joins TRBV27 to TRBJ2-1; 7 positions agree with TRBD2. This CDR3 region has 14 residues. In germline, CDR1 is MNHEY, CDR2 SMNVEV (reference sequence). Germline trimming cut 7 bases from V and 4 bases from J; bases unmatched to any gene: 7. The CDR3 region is CASNLLAEYNEQFF. DNA of the CDR3: TGTGCCAGCAATCTTCTAGCGGAGTACAATGAGCAGTTCTTC.

The rearrangement uses TRBV19 and TRBJ1-6, with unresolved D. The CDR3 has 14 amino acids. Germline-derived CDR1 and CDR2 are LNHDA and SQIVND (reference sequence). The germline V and J ends were trimmed by 0 bases and 9 bases, with 9 bases remaining between them. The CDR3 region is CASSIEGTASPLHF. The CDR3 nucleotides read TGTGCCAGTAGTATAGAGGGTACAGCTTCACCCCTCCACTTT.

The chain joins TRBV4-1 to TRBJ2-5; TRBD2 matches 9 bases. The CDR3 extends over 17 amino acids. V was clipped by 1 base and J by 5 bases; unmatched bases: 11. Germline V gives CDR1 MGHRA, CDR2 YSYEKL. The DNA for the CDR3 is TGCGCCAGCAGCCAAGGAGCGGGGGGCGATCTGCGGGAGACCCAGTACTTC. This translates into CASSQGAGGDLRETQYF.

The gene calls are TRBV5-8 and TRBJ2-2, with 7 bases lining up with TRBD1. Germline V gene lookup returns CDR1 SGHTS and CDR2 YDEGEE. CDR3 length: 17 amino acids. V shed 0 bases, J shed 0 bases, and the junction held 5 bases outside the gene matches. The CDR3 region has the DNA TGTGCCAGCAGCTTGGGTCAAGGGGGCGCGAACACCGGGGAGCTGTTTTTT. Translated, it gives CASSLGQGGANTGELFF. The whole variable domain, filled in from reference TRBV5-8 and TRBJ2-2, reads EAGVTQSPTHLIKTRGQQATLRCSPISGHTSVYWYQQALGLGLQFLLWYDEGEERNRGNFPPRFSGRQFPNYSSELNVNALELEDSALYLCASSLGQGGANTGELFFGEGSRLTVL.

The rearrangement uses TRBV2 and TRBJ1-5, with 7 nucleotides matching TRBD1. Losses at the gene ends were 7 bases for V and 7 bases for J; bases not matched to a gene: 10. The CDR3 covers 14 residues. The germline V gene has CDR1 SNHLY and CDR2 FYNNEI. As DNA, the CDR3 is TGTGCCAGCAACCCAACACAGGGGTTCCAGCCCCAGCATTTT. Translating it yields CASNPTQGFQPQHF.

V is TRBV29-1 and J is TRBJ2-5; 10 bases align to TRBD2. V lost 7 bases, J lost 2 bases, and 7 bases stayed unmatched. From germline, CDR1 is SQVTM and CDR2 ANQGSEA. The CDR3 runs to 14 residues. In DNA form, the CDR3 reads TGCAGCGCAGTAGCGGGGGGCATACAAGAGACCCAGTACTTC. Amino acid sequence: CSAVAGGIQETQYF.

The rearrangement links TRBV9 to TRBJ2-3, with a possible D match to TRBD2 (6 bases). The ends were cut back, 7 bases at V and 1 base at J, with 7 bases in the middle. CDR3 length: 12 residues. Germline V gene sequence: CDR1 SGDLS, CDR2 YYNGEE. The CDR3 DNA is TGTGCCAGCTCTAGCGGCACAGATACGCAGTATTTT. Translating it yields CASSSGTDTQYF.

This chain connects TRBV18 to TRBJ1-6; 7 bases are shared with TRBD1. CDR1 is KGHSH and CDR2 is LQKENI in the germline V gene. The CDR3 is made up of 13 amino acids. The ends lost 6 bases at V and 7 bases at J; junction bases unmatched: 3. The DNA of the CDR3 is TGTGCCAGCTCTACAGGGGTGAATTCACCCCTCCACTTT. Its translation: CASSTGVNSPLHF.

The chain is built from TRBV6-5 and TRBJ2-3; 11 bases map to TRBD2. V shed 6 bases and J 2 bases; nucleotides not matched to a gene: 1. The CDR3 extends over 14 amino acids. Germline values: CDR1 MNHEY, CDR2 SVGAGI. The CDR3 protein is CASRLAGATDTQYF. The CDR3 DNA is TGTGCCAGCAGACTAGCGGGGGCCACAGATACGCAGTATTTT.

The chain is built from TRBV9 and TRBJ1-2; D is unclear. CDR1 SGDLS and CDR2 YYNGEE come from the germline V gene. Trimming took 3 bases from V and 8 from J, leaving 11 bases between them. This CDR3 contains 12 residues. The CDR3 nucleotides are TGTGCCAGCAGCGCCCTCGACTCCGGCTACACCTTC. Protein: CASSALDSGYTF.

This sequence joins TRBV11-2 and TRBJ1-2; 7 nucleotides align to TRBD1. CDR1 is SGHAT and CDR2 is FQNNGV in the germline V gene. The V segment lost 4 bases and the J segment 8 bases; nucleotides outside the gene matches: 4. This CDR3 region has 12 residues. CDR3 in amino acids: CASSYTGVGYTF. The CDR3 bases are TGTGCCAGCAGCTATACAGGGGTCGGCTACACCTTC.

This chain links TRBV19 with TRBJ1-1; 9 bases are shared with TRBD1. Trimming took 10 bases from V and 0 from J; bases not matched to a gene: 12. Looked up from germline, CDR1 is LNHDA and CDR2 is SQIVND (reference sequence). The CDR3 sequence is 16 residues long. The CDR3 sequence: CATSKAQGALNTEAFF. The CDR3 DNA sequence: TGTGCCACCTCTAAAGCACAGGGGGCCTTGAACACTGAAGCTTTCTTT.

This clone was seen a handful of times. This rearrangement joins TRBV27 to TRBJ1-6, with TRBD1 as a possible D gene (6 bases). V was clipped by 8 bases and J by 6 bases, with 11 bases between them. Germline loops: CDR1 MNHEY, CDR2 SMNVEV (reference sequence). This CDR3 contains 13 residues. CDR3 bases: TGTGCCAGCTCGACAGGCTTTAATTCACCCCTCCACTTT. Translation gives CASSTGFNSPLHF.

The V gene is TRBV7-2, the J gene TRBJ1-1, with D perhaps matching TRBD1 (6 bases). The CDR3 is 14 residues long. Looked up from germline, CDR1 is SGHTA and CDR2 is FQGNSA. Trimming cost V 5 bases and J 1 base, with 11 bases left between them. CDR3 sequence reads: CASSEGHQNTEAFF. CDR3 bases: TGTGCCAGCAGCGAGGGACACCAGAACACTGAAGCTTTCTTT.

The J gene is TRBJ1-3, the V gene TRBV28, with D possibly matching TRBD1 (6 bases). Germline loops: CDR1 MDHEN, CDR2 SYDVKM. Between the trimmed V and J ends, which lost 5 bases and 2 bases, there was a span of 16 bases. The CDR3 is made up of 16 amino acids. CDR3 amino acids: CASSATGLGAGNTIYF. CDR3 coding DNA: TGTGCCAGCAGTGCGACAGGACTCGGCGCTGGAAACACCATATATTTT. The variable domain in full, with the rest retrieved from reference TRBV28 and TRBJ1-3, is DVKVTQSSRYLVKRTGEKVFLECVQDMDHENMFWYRQDPGLGLRLIYFSYDVKMKEKGDIPEGYSVSREKKERFSLILESASTNQTSMYLCASSATGLGAGNTIYFGEGSWLTVV.